This T cell receptor (beta chain) was documented in a study of response to subunit inactivated influenza vaccine. Study conclusions and caveats: Researchers suggested that each seasonal influenza vaccination recruits few new T cells.

MiXCR was run by TCRdb on the RT-PCR reads, yielding one entry per CDR3 protein. The sample has hundreds of thousands of distinct CDR3 sequences; approximately 10% are singletons. Of note for this clonotype: Its antigen is still unknown. A much larger clonotype is one base distant, so this may be a read error.

Germline V gene lookup returns CDR1 MNHEY and CDR2 SVGEGT. The CDR3 is 13 amino acids. With 6 bases removed from V and 8 bases from J, the gap between germline ends came to 14 bases. The sequence was obtained from a man aged 50 or older who received an inactivated influenza vaccine. This sample comprised PBMCs from blood, obtained on the day of vaccination. V and J are TRBV6-2 or TRBV6-3 and TRBJ2-1; TRBD2 is a possible D gene (6 bases). In nucleotides, the CDR3 is TGTGCCAGCAGGGGACTTTCTGACGATGAGCAGTTCTTC. This encodes CASRGLSDDEQFF.